This T cell receptor beta chain was recovered during a study of T-cell memory formation after mild COVID-19. Barcoded TCR alpha and TCR beta cDNA libraries with UMIs came from 5'RACE using constant-segment primers. TCRdb itself ran the 5' RACE reads through MiXCR, one entry per CDR3 protein. The sample records 450,000 or so distinct CDR3 sequences, approximately 25% being singletons. The TCR was taken from an adult woman who had mild COVID-19 (a few samples of this study predate the infection). Cell type and time point are not known. The material sequenced was PBMCs or a T cell subset sorted from them (not recorded which).

The DNA of the CDR3 is TGCGCCAGCAGCTTGATGGCCAGGGGGCGCGGGGAGACCCAGTACTTC. Its translation: CASSLMARGRGETQYF. J is TRBJ2-5 and V is TRBV5-1; TRBD1 aligns across 8 bases. The CDR3 length is 16 residues. Per the germline V gene, CDR1 is SGHRS and CDR2 is YFSETQ. The V segment lost 1 base and the J segment 5 bases; nucleotides outside the gene matches: 10.